Each of the 7 T cell receptor beta chains below was sequenced from the same sample in a study of OX40 agonist ivuxolimab in advanced cancers. The method was immunoSEQ multiplex PCR; TCRdb's version includes in-frame clones alone and lacks a portion of them. The table records approximately 100,000 clones, about 85% of them present only once. The sample was CD4+ or CD8+ T cells sorted from blood, taken in a trial of the OX40 agonist ivuxolimab. The source of these receptors is an adult with an advanced solid tumor such as melanoma, head and neck, liver or kidney cancer.

This chain connects TRBV4-2 to TRBJ2-1, with TRBD2 matching 7 bases. The germline gives CDR1 LGHNA, CDR2 YNFKEQ. This CDR3 spans 14 amino acids. Trimming removed 5 bases from V and 4 bases from J; junction bases left unmatched: 5. CDR3 protein: CASSRRGEYNEQFF. DNA of the CDR3: TGTGCCAGCAGCAGACGGGGGGAGTACAATGAGCAGTTCTTC.

The chain joins TRBV27 to TRBJ2-2, with D perhaps TRBD1 (5 bases). The germline V gene encodes CDR1 MNHEY and CDR2 SMNVEV (reference sequence). The ends were cut back, 9 bases at V and 3 bases at J, with 17 bases in the middle. The CDR3 is 15 amino acids. The DNA for the CDR3 is TGTGCCAGTGCCCAGGACACAAGCGACACCGGGGAGCTGTTTTTT. Amino acids: CASAQDTSDTGELFF.

The rearrangement uses TRBV19 and TRBJ2-3; the D call may be TRBD1 or TRBD2 (6 bases each). CDR3 size: 13 residues. Trimming left V 6 bases short and J 5 bases short, with 12 bases between. Germline CDR1 LNHDA, CDR2 SQIVND (reference sequence). The CDR3 DNA reads as TGTGCCAGTAGCCGGGGGCGAGGAGATACGCAGTATTTT. Translated, it gives CASSRGRGDTQYF.

This chain joins TRBV6-5 and TRBJ1-2; TRBD1 is a possible D gene (6 bases). Germline V gene sequence: CDR1 MNHEY, CDR2 SVGAGI. CDR3 size: 14 residues. The V end lost 5 bases, the J end lost 0 bases, and 10 bases lay between the germline ends. In DNA, the CDR3 is TGTGCCAGCAGTGGCAGGGGAGCTAACTATGGCTACACCTTC. The encoded protein is CASSGRGANYGYTF.

This clone has a single count. The chain joins TRBV4-1 to TRBJ2-7; 12 bases agree with TRBD2. There are 15 residues in the CDR3. Germline CDR1 MGHRA, CDR2 YSYEKL. V lost 4 bases, J lost 0 bases, and 1 base stayed unmatched. CDR3 DNA sequence: TGCGCCAGCAGCCGGGGACTAGCGGGCTCCTACGAGCAGTACTTC. As protein: CASSRGLAGSYEQYF.

The chain is built from TRBV18 and TRBJ2-3, with D unclear. The ends were cut back, 6 bases at V and 2 bases at J, with 3 bases in the middle. The length of the CDR3 is 11 residues. Looked up from germline, CDR1 is KGHSH and CDR2 is LQKENI. CDR3 region: CASSTTDTQYF. As DNA, the CDR3 is TGTGCCAGCTCCACCACAGATACGCAGTATTTT.

The chain employs TRBV25-1 and TRBJ2-3, with a tentative D call TRBD2 (6 bases). Trimming cost V 5 bases and J 1 base, with 16 bases left between them. CDR1 MGHDK and CDR2 SYGVNS come from the germline V gene. The CDR3 covers 16 residues. CDR3 bases: TGTGCCAGCAGTCCAAGTGGAGGGTCGGGCACAGATACGCAGTATTTT. Translating it yields CASSPSGGSGTDTQYF.